Following are 21 T cell receptor beta chains from one sample sequenced in a study of T cells after yellow fever vaccination. TCRdb independently ran MiXCR on the 5' RACE reads; one entry per CDR3 protein. The table shows more than 300,000 distinct CDR3 sequences, with about 10% occurring only once. The sequencing here drew on CD4+ T cells sorted from PBMCs, taken 45 days after the yellow fever booster vaccination. The receptors come from a man between 18 and 29 years old who received the YFV17D yellow fever vaccine.

This clonotype has more than one count but fewer than ten. The rearrangement joins TRBV20-1 to TRBJ2-3; 10 positions match TRBD1. V was pared by 5 bases and J by 3 bases, with 2 bases of the junction left unmatched. Germline CDR1 reads DFQATT; CDR2 reads SNEGSKA (reference sequence). The CDR3 sequence is 13 residues long. The CDR3 bases are TGCAGTGCTGACAGGGGGCGAACAGATACGCAGTATTTT. Translated: CSADRGRTDTQYF.

The CDR3 sequence: CASSLRWEKETQYF. The DNA for the CDR3 is TGTGCCAGCAGCTTGAGATGGGAAAAAGAGACCCAGTACTTC. The V gene is TRBV7-2, the J gene TRBJ2-5; no clear D. The CDR3 length is 14 residues. CDR1 and CDR2 from the germline V gene are SGHTA and FQGNSA. V shed 3 bases and J shed 3 bases, with 11 bases lying between them. Variable domain in full (rest from reference TRBV7-2 and TRBJ2-5): GAGVSQSPSNKVTEKGKDVELRCDPISGHTALYWYRQSLGQGLEFLIYFQGNSAPDKSGLPSDRFSAERTGGSVSTLTIQRTQQEDSAVYLCASSLRWEKETQYFGPGTRLLVL.

This clonotype was seen only a few times. The chain carries TRBV12-3 or TRBV12-4 and TRBJ1-1, with unresolved D. Trimming took 3 bases from V and 10 from J, leaving 9 bases between them. The CDR3 extends over 11 amino acids. The CDR3 is CASSFYGIAFF. CDR3 DNA sequence: TGTGCCAGCAGTTTCTACGGGATAGCTTTCTTT.

This clonotype has only a few counts. The chain carries TRBV20-1 and TRBJ2-5; D tentatively reads TRBD1 or TRBD2 (5 bases each). This CDR3 is built from 14 residues. Germline V gene data show CDR1 as DFQATT and CDR2 as SNEGSKA (reference sequence). Trimming stripped 3 bases from V and 2 bases from J, with 13 bases between. CDR3 bases: TGCAGTGCTAGCCCCGCTGGGGGTCAAGAGACCCAGTACTTC. Its protein product is CSASPAGGQETQYF.

This clonotype was found once. One end of the junction varies from germline; a read error may be responsible. The V gene is TRBV2, the J gene TRBJ1-1; no definite D call. CDR3 length equals 11 residues. Germline values: CDR1 SNHLY, CDR2 FYNNEI. The CDR3 region has the DNA TGTGCCAGCAACATGAATACTGAAGCTTTCTTT. As protein: CASNMNTEAFF. The whole variable domain, filled in from reference TRBV2 and TRBJ1-1, reads EPEVTQTPSHQVTQMGQEVILRCVPISNHLYFYWYRQILGQKVEFLVSFYNNEISEKSEIFDDQFSVERPDGSNFTLKIRSTKLEDSAMYFCASNMNTEAFFGQGTRLTVV.

The DNA for the CDR3 is TGTGCCAGCAGTTACATGCGCGGGGGCTCCTATAATTCACCCCTCCACTTT. Amino acid sequence: CASSYMRGGSYNSPLHF. The rearrangement joins TRBV6-2 or TRBV6-3 to TRBJ1-6, with TRBD1 as a possible D gene (5 bases). Germline assignment: CDR1 MNHEY and CDR2 SVGEGT. The ends were cut back, 2 bases at V and 0 bases at J, with 11 bases in the middle. The length of the CDR3 is 17 residues.

V gene TRBV11-3 combines with J gene TRBJ2-3, with TRBD2 matching 9 bases. Germline V gene lookup returns CDR1 SGHNT and CDR2 YENEEA. Trimming removed 5 bases from V and 4 bases from J; junction bases left unmatched: 4. This CDR3 has 14 residues. CDR3 region: CASSQSGGPDTQYF. DNA for the CDR3: TGTGCCAGCAGCCAAAGCGGGGGGCCAGATACGCAGTATTTT.

This clonotype occurred many times. The rearrangement links TRBV7-9 to TRBJ2-3; D may correspond to TRBD1 or TRBD2 (5 bases each). The germline CDR1 and CDR2 sequences are SEHNR and FQNEAQ (reference sequence). V was cut by 5 bases and J by 2 bases, with 11 bases left in between. The CDR3 loop spans 14 amino acids. The CDR3 reads CASSPGTFTDTQYF. CDR3 DNA: TGTGCCAGCAGCCCTGGGACGTTCACAGATACGCAGTATTTT.

The gene calls are TRBV14 and TRBJ2-5; D not resolved. The CDR3 has 14 residues. Germline V gene data show CDR1 as SGHDN and CDR2 as FVKESK. V was clipped by 0 bases and J by 1 base, with 6 bases between them. CDR3 residues: CASSQDKSQETQYF. CDR3 DNA sequence: TGTGCCAGCAGCCAAGATAAGAGCCAAGAGACCCAGTACTTC.

The chain links TRBV10-3 to TRBJ2-4; D remains unclear. Germline CDR1 reads ENHRY; CDR2 reads SYGVKD. Deletions cut 2 bases from V and 0 bases from J, with 2 bases between. CDR3 length: 13 amino acids. CDR3 DNA: TGTGCCATCAGTGAGCTAGCCAAAAACATTCAGTACTTC. It codes for CAISELAKNIQYF.

This clonotype appeared a single time. For the CDR3, the DNA is TGTGCCAGCAGTAAGCAGGGACATTACACAGATACGCAGTATTTT. Translation: CASSKQGHYTDTQYF. This chain connects TRBV11-3 to TRBJ2-3, with D possibly TRBD1 on 6 matching bases. Trimming removed 6 bases at V and 2 bases at J, with 15 bases between. The germline V gene encodes CDR1 SGHNT and CDR2 YENEEA. The length of the CDR3 is 15 residues.

This clonotype showed up just a few times. J is TRBJ2-3 and V is TRBV12-3 or TRBV12-4; 7 bases are a match to TRBD2. The CDR3 totals 13 residues. J gave up 6 bases and V 3 bases, and 3 bases lay outside the gene matches. For the CDR3, the DNA is TGTGCCAGCAGTTTTTGGGGAGGGGATACGCAGTATTTT. Translated, it gives CASSFWGGDTQYF.

The chain links TRBV11-2 to TRBJ2-5; a possible D gene is TRBD2 (5 bases). Germline CDR1 is SGHAT and CDR2 is FQNNGV. The CDR3 has 13 amino acids. Trimming stripped 6 bases from V and 2 bases from J, with 10 bases between. CDR3 in amino acids: CASRGRLQETQYF. Here the CDR3 DNA reads TGTGCCAGCAGAGGTCGACTACAAGAGACCCAGTACTTC.

This clonotype showed up just a few times. The V call is TRBV4-3, the J call TRBJ2-4; 8 bases are a match to TRBD2. V lost 1 base, J lost 6 bases, and 11 bases stayed unmatched. There are 17 residues in the CDR3. Per germline, CDR1 LGHNA and CDR2 YSLEER. CDR3 sequence reads: CASSQAGRGARGNIQYF. The DNA of the CDR3 is TGCGCCAGCAGCCAAGCAGGGCGGGGGGCCCGAGGAAACATTCAGTACTTC.

The chain links TRBV24-1 to TRBJ2-3; 7 bases align to TRBD1. Germline trimming cut 9 bases from V and 3 bases from J; bases unmatched to any gene: 2. This CDR3 contains 12 residues. Germline V CDR1 and CDR2: KGHDR, SFDVKD. This CDR3 is CATGTATDTQYF. In nucleotides, the CDR3 is TGTGCCACCGGGACAGCGACAGATACGCAGTATTTT.

This clonotype appeared a few times. This rearrangement joins TRBV5-1 to TRBJ2-1; TRBD2 matches 13 bases. Germline CDR1 reads SGHRS; CDR2 reads YFSETQ. The trim removed 2 bases at V and 7 bases at J, leaving 3 bases unmatched. The CDR3 sequence is 15 residues long. The DNA of the CDR3 is TGCGCCAGCAGCTTACTAGCGGGGGGGCCAAATGAGCAGTTCTTC. Its translation: CASSLLAGGPNEQFF.

This rearrangement joins TRBV18 to TRBJ1-1, with D uncertain. Germline CDR1 reads KGHSH; CDR2 reads LQKENI. V was trimmed by 2 bases and J by 4 bases, leaving 8 bases between them. CDR3 length: 13 residues. This CDR3 is CASSPESGTEAFF. The CDR3 nucleotides read TGTGCCAGCTCACCAGAGTCGGGCACTGAAGCTTTCTTT.

V is TRBV18 and J is TRBJ1-5, with a tentative D call TRBD1 (5 bases). The CDR3 is 12 amino acids. Per the germline V gene, CDR1 is KGHSH and CDR2 is LQKENI. The V end lost 6 bases, the J end lost 6 bases, and 9 bases lay between the germline ends. DNA for the CDR3: TGTGCCAGCTCTCAGGGTGTTCAGCCCCAGCATTTT. As protein: CASSQGVQPQHF.

The CDR3 is CSAPSSRGVSRTQYF. The DNA of the CDR3 is TGCAGTGCTCCCAGCAGTCGAGGGGTCTCGCGGACCCAGTACTTC. This rearrangement joins TRBV20-1 to TRBJ2-5; D possibly uses TRBD1 or TRBD2 (5 bases each). Per germline, CDR1 DFQATT and CDR2 SNEGSKA (reference sequence). Trimming left V 5 bases short and J 7 bases short, with 23 bases between. This CDR3 is built from 15 residues.

The rearrangement uses TRBV20-1 and TRBJ2-6; D is tentatively TRBD1 or TRBD2 (5 bases each). CDR3 length: 14 amino acids. Germline values: CDR1 DFQATT, CDR2 SNEGSKA (reference sequence). Trimming took 0 bases from V and 3 from J, leaving 6 bases between them. CDR3 protein: CSAREGDGANVLTF. The CDR3 DNA reads TGCAGTGCTAGAGAGGGGGATGGGGCCAACGTCCTGACTTTC.

This clonotype was seen repeatedly, ten times or more. The V gene is TRBV12-3 or TRBV12-4, the J gene TRBJ2-3, with D maybe TRBD1 (5 bases). This CDR3 is 15 amino acids long. With 7 bases removed from V and 1 base from J, the gap between germline ends came to 15 bases. The CDR3 bases are TGTGCCAGCATCTCCAATCAGGGCCGCACAGATACGCAGTATTTT. Its protein product is CASISNQGRTDTQYF.